One and the same sample provided the 17 T cell receptor beta chains below, sequenced in a study of early T cells in non-severe SARS-CoV-2 infection. MiXCR, applied by TCRdb to the 5' RACE reads, yields one record per CDR3 protein. Counted here are 66,000 or so distinct CDR3 sequences, around 14% occurring once; the ten biggest clones make up roughly 8.3%. Sample: whole blood. The receptors come from an adult who was a healthcare worker with PCR-confirmed SARS-CoV-2 infection or an uninfected control (not recorded which).

A few counts support this clonotype. The chain links TRBV5-1 to TRBJ1-4, with D unresolved. The CDR3 is made up of 16 amino acids. Germline V gene data show CDR1 as SGHRS and CDR2 as YFSETQ. V lost 5 bases, J lost 1 base, and 15 bases lay in between. The CDR3 coding sequence is TGCGCCAGCAGTTACGACCCAGTACGAACTAATGAAAAACTGTTTTTT. Translated: CASSYDPVRTNEKLFF.

A single count supports this clonotype. V is TRBV29-1 and J is TRBJ2-7, with 7 bases that match TRBD1. J gave up 6 bases and V 5 bases, and 13 bases lay outside the gene matches. Germline V gene data show CDR1 as SQVTM and CDR2 as ANQGSEA. The CDR3 consists of 14 residues. The CDR3 DNA reads as TGCAGCGTTATCCGGACAGGTAGGGGCGGCGAGCAGTACTTC. It specifies CSVIRTGRGGEQYF.

This clonotype was detected many times. V usage is TRBV5-6 and J usage is TRBJ2-7; 7 nucleotides align to TRBD1. Trimming cost V 1 base and J 0 bases; bases outside gene matches: 1. The CDR3 loop spans 14 amino acids. Germline CDR1 is SGHDT and CDR2 is YYEEEE. The CDR3 reads CASSLRDSSYEQYF. CDR3 in DNA: TGTGCCAGCAGCTTGAGGGACAGCTCCTACGAGCAGTACTTC.

In DNA, the CDR3 is TGTGCCAGCAGCTCTTATGAGACTAGCAACAATGAGCAGTTCTTC. It translates to CASSSYETSNNEQFF. This sequence joins TRBV5-6 and TRBJ2-1; 7 bases map to TRBD2. Germline V gene lookup returns CDR1 SGHDT and CDR2 YYEEEE. After removal of 3 bases from V and 5 bases from J, the junction contained 8 bases not matched to a gene. The CDR3 is 15 residues long.

This clonotype has just a few counts. This sequence joins TRBV7-2 and TRBJ2-7; D is perhaps TRBD1 or TRBD2 (5 bases each). The V end was cut by 5 bases, the J end by 6 bases, with 14 bases between. Germline CDR1 reads SGHTA; CDR2 reads FQGNSA. CDR3 length equals 13 residues. The CDR3: CASSLTRDLEQYF. The CDR3 bases are TGTGCCAGCAGCCTGACCAGGGACCTCGAGCAGTACTTC.

Only a few counts were recorded for this clonotype. J is TRBJ1-5 and V is TRBV6-2 or TRBV6-3; D is uncertain. The CDR3 contains 14 residues. V gave up 2 bases and J gave up 6 bases, with 11 bases separating them. Germline CDR1 and CDR2: MNHEY and SVGEGT. CDR3 region: CASSYLGFSQPQHF. The CDR3, as DNA: TGTGCCAGCAGTTACCTGGGGTTTTCTCAGCCCCAGCATTTT.

This clonotype was seen repeatedly, ten times or more. The genes are TRBV6-2 or TRBV6-3 and TRBJ1-1; D gene unclear. This CDR3 spans 13 amino acids. CDR1 and CDR2 (germline): MNHEY, SVGEGT. The ends were cut back, 7 bases at V and 3 bases at J, with 12 bases in the middle. Written as DNA, the CDR3 is TGTGCCAGCAAAAAATTCCGGGACACTGAAGCTTTCTTT. It codes for CASKKFRDTEAFF.

The chain employs TRBV5-1 and TRBJ1-1; D call uncertain. The CDR3 loop spans 14 amino acids. Germline CDR1 is SGHRS and CDR2 is YFSETQ. The ends were cut back, 4 bases at V and 6 bases at J, with 16 bases in the middle. In nucleotides, the CDR3 is TGCGCCAGCAGCCCAGACGGAATGGGCTCTGAAGCTTTCTTT. Translating it yields CASSPDGMGSEAFF.

This clonotype was seen at least ten times. This chain links TRBV28 with TRBJ1-1; 10 positions agree with TRBD1. Germline V CDR1 and CDR2: MDHEN, SYDVKM. This CDR3 contains 12 residues. V lost 6 bases and J lost 7; bases outside the gene matches: 2. CDR3 in DNA: TGTGCCAGCAGGTGGACAGGGGGTGAAGCTTTCTTT. Its protein is CASRWTGGEAFF.

The V and J genes are TRBV6-6 and TRBJ2-7, with D perhaps assigned TRBD1 or TRBD2 (5 bases each). The V and J ends lost 8 bases and 7 bases respectively, with 18 bases between them. Germline CDR1 and CDR2: MNHNY and SVGAGI (reference sequence). The CDR3 spans 13 residues. CDR3 region: CASAPGRGKEQYF. The CDR3 DNA follows: TGTGCCAGCGCCCCGGGAAGGGGTAAAGAGCAGTACTTC.

This clonotype was seen at least ten times. The gene calls are TRBV20-1 and TRBJ1-1; D might be TRBD1 (6 bases). Germline values: CDR1 DFQATT, CDR2 SNEGSKA (reference sequence). CDR3 length equals 15 residues. The V and J ends lost 2 bases and 1 base respectively, with 14 bases between them. The DNA of the CDR3 is TGCAGTGCTAGAAAGGGGCTCAGGGGGAACACTGAAGCTTTCTTT. The encoded protein is CSARKGLRGNTEAFF.

The chain combines TRBV11-2 with TRBJ1-1, with D possibly TRBD1 on 5 matching bases. CDR1 is SGHAT, CDR2 FQNNGV, per germline. V lost 5 bases to trimming and J lost 1 base, with 14 bases between them. CDR3 length equals 15 residues. CDR3 loop: CASSDRRQGNTEAFF. CDR3 sequence (DNA): TGTGCCAGCAGCGACCGACGGCAGGGGAACACTGAAGCTTTCTTT.

This clonotype was detected many times. The chain employs TRBV28 and TRBJ2-5; TRBD2 agrees at 7 bases. From germline, CDR1 is MDHEN and CDR2 SYDVKM. This CDR3 region has 13 residues. V shed 6 bases, J shed 7 bases, and the junction held 8 bases outside the gene matches. The chain's CDR3 is CASSRTRGGTQYF. The CDR3 DNA follows: TGTGCCAGCAGCCGGACTAGAGGCGGGACCCAGTACTTC.

The chain has TRBV5-5 and TRBJ2-5, with D uncertain. Looked up from germline, CDR1 is SGHKS and CDR2 is YYEKEE (reference sequence). V was pared by 0 bases and J by 0 bases, with 6 bases between. The CDR3 has 14 amino acids. The CDR3 spells CASSLEGNQETQYF. The CDR3 DNA is TGTGCCAGCAGCTTGGAAGGGAACCAAGAGACCCAGTACTTC. Full variable domain (outside the CDR3, taken from reference TRBV5-5 and TRBJ2-5): DAGVTQSPTHLIKTRGQQVTLRCSPISGHKSVSWYQQVLGQGPQFIFQYYEKEERGRGNFPDRFSARQFPNYSSELNVNALLLGDSALYLCASSLEGNQETQYFGPGTRLLVL.

This clonotype was detected a few times. V usage is TRBV20-1 and J usage is TRBJ1-4; 11 positions agree with TRBD1. The germline V gene encodes CDR1 DFQATT and CDR2 SNEGSKA (reference sequence). Trimming removed 6 bases from V and 6 bases from J; junction bases left unmatched: 0. CDR3 length equals 12 residues. As DNA, the CDR3 is TGCAGTGCGGGACAGGGGGATGAAAAACTGTTTTTT. Protein: CSAGQGDEKLFF.

The CDR3 DNA reads TGTGCCAGCAGCTTAGGAGGAGGTTCCTACGAGCAGTACTTC. Protein sequence: CASSLGGGSYEQYF. The V gene is TRBV7-6, the J gene TRBJ2-7; D perhaps matches TRBD2 (5 bases). The V gene lost 1 base and the J gene lost 1 base, with 8 bases spanning the gap. The CDR3 totals 14 residues. Germline V gene sequence: CDR1 SGHVS, CDR2 FNYEAQ.

This clonotype was observed a handful of times. The V and J genes are TRBV25-1 and TRBJ2-2; TRBD1 matches 7 bases. V was pared by 7 bases and J by 4 bases, with 6 bases of the junction left unmatched. The germline V gene has CDR1 MGHDK and CDR2 SYGVNS. There are 14 residues in the CDR3. The CDR3 DNA sequence: TGTGCCAGCAACCCGTCAGGGGGCACCGGGGAGCTGTTTTTT. This codes for CASNPSGGTGELFF. The complete variable domain, with remaining parts taken from reference TRBV25-1 and TRBJ2-2, reads EADIYQTPRYLVIGTGKKITLECSQTMGHDKMYWYQQDPGMELHLIHYSYGVNSTEKGDLSSESTVSRIRTEHFPLTLESARPSHTSQYLCASNPSGGTGELFFGEGSRLTVL.